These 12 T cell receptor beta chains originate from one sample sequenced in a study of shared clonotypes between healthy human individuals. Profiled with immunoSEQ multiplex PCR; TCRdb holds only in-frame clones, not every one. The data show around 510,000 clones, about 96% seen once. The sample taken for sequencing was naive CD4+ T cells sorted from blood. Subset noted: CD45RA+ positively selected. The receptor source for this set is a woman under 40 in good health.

The CDR3 spells CASSRGLAAGTYEQYF. The CDR3 DNA sequence: TGTGCCAGCAGCCGAGGACTAGCGGCCGGAACCTACGAGCAGTACTTC. This chain connects TRBV5-5 to TRBJ2-7, with TRBD2 identical over 10 bases. The CDR3 has 16 amino acids. V shed 4 bases, J shed 2 bases, and the junction held 9 bases outside the gene matches. Germline lookup yields CDR1 SGHKS and CDR2 YYEKEE (reference sequence). The full variable domain, rest sourced from reference TRBV5-5 and TRBJ2-7, is DAGVTQSPTHLIKTRGQQVTLRCSPISGHKSVSWYQQVLGQGPQFIFQYYEKEERGRGNFPDRFSARQFPNYSSELNVNALLLGDSALYLCASSRGLAAGTYEQYFGPGTRLTVT.

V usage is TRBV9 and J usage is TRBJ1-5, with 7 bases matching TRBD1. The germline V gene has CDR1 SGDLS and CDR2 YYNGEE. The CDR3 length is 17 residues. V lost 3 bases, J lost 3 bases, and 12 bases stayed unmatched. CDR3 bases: TGTGCCAGCAGCGGGCGCCCTTTGGACAGGATCAATCAGCCCCAGCATTTT. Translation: CASSGRPLDRINQPQHF.

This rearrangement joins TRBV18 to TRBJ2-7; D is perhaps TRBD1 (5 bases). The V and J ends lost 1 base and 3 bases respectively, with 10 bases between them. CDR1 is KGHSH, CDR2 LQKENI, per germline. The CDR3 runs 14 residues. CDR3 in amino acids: CASSPLSTDYEQYF. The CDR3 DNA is TGTGCCAGCTCACCACTATCGACAGACTACGAGCAGTACTTC.

DNA of the CDR3: TGCGCCAGCAGTAAGTACATGGGCGAGCAGTACTTC. Its translation: CASSKYMGEQYF. This chain uses TRBV10-2 with TRBJ2-7, with no clear D. Per the germline V gene, CDR1 is WSHSY and CDR2 is SAAADI. The CDR3 totals 12 residues. Trimming took 5 bases from V and 6 from J, leaving 11 bases between them.

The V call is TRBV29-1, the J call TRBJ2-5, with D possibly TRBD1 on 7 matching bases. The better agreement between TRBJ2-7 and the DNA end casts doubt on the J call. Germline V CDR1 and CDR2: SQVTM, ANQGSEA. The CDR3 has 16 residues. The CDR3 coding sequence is TGCAGCGTTCGCGGAGGGCGTACAGGGGAATCCTACGAGCAGTACTTC. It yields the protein CSVRGGRTGESYEQYF.

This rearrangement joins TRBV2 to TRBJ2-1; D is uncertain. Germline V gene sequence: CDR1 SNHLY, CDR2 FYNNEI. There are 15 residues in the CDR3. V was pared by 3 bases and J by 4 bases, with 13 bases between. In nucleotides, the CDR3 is TGTGCCAGCAGTGACCCTCTAGAGAATTACAATGAGCAGTTCTTC. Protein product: CASSDPLENYNEQFF.

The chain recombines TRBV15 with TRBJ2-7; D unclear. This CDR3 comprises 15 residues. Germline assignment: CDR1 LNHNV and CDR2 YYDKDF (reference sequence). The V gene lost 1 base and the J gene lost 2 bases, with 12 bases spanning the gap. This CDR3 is CATSRGQLTTYEQYF. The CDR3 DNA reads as TGTGCCACCAGCAGAGGCCAACTAACGACCTACGAGCAGTACTTC.

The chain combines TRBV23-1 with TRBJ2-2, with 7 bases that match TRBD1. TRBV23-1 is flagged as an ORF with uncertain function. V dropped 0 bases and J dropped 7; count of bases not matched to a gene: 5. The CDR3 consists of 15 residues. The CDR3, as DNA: TGCGCCAGCAGTCAATCCAGGGGGATCGGCGGGGAGCTGTTTTTT. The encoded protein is CASSQSRGIGGELFF.

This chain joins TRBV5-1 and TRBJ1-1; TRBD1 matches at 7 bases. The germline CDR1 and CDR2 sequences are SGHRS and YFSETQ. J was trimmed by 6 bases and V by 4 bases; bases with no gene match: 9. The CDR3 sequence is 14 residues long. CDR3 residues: CASSRQGGSAEAFF. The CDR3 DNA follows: TGCGCCAGCAGCCGACAGGGCGGTTCCGCTGAAGCTTTCTTT.

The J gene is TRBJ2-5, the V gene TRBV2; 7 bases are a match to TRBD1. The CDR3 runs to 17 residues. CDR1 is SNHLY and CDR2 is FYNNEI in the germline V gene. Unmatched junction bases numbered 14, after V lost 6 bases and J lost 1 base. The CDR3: CASRPPLTGLFQETQYF. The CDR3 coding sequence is TGTGCCAGCAGGCCCCCTTTGACAGGGCTATTCCAAGAGACCCAGTACTTC.

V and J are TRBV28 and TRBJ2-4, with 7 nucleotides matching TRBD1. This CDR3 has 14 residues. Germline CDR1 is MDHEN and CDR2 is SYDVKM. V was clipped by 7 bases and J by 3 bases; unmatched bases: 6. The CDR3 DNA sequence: TGTGCCAGCACTCAGGGGGTGGACAAAAACATTCAGTACTTC. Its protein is CASTQGVDKNIQYF.

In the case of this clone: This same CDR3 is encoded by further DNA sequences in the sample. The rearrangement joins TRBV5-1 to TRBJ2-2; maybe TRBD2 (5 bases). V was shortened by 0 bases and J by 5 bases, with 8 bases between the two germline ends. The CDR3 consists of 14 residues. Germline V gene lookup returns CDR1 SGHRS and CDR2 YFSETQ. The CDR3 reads CASSLAGDTGELFF. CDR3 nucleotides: TGCGCCAGCAGCTTGGCCGGGGATACCGGGGAGCTGTTTTTT.